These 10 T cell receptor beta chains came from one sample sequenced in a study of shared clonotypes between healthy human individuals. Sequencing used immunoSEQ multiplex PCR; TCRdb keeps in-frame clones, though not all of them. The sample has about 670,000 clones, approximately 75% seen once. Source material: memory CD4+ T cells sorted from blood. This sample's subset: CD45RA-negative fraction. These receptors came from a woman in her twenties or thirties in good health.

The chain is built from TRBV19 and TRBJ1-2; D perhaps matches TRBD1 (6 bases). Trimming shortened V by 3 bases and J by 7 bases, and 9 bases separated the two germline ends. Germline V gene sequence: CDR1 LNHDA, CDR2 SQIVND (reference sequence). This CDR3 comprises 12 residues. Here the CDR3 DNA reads TGTGCCAGTAGTATCTCAGGGGTTGGCTACACCTTC. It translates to CASSISGVGYTF.

As DNA, the CDR3 is TGTGCCTGGAGTGGGGAGAATGGTGGCTACACCTTC. It is translated as CAWSGENGGYTF. The rearrangement joins TRBV30 to TRBJ1-2; D gene uncertain. V gave up 1 base and J gave up 7 bases, with 10 bases separating them. Germline V CDR1 and CDR2: GTSNPN, SVGIG (reference sequence). The CDR3 loop spans 12 amino acids. The variable domain in full, with the rest retrieved from reference TRBV30 and TRBJ1-2, is SQTIHQWPATLVQPVGSPLSLECTVEGTSNPNLYWYRQAAGRGLQLLFYSVGIGQISSEVPQNLSASRPQDRQFILSSKKLLLSDSGFYLCAWSGENGGYTFGSGTRLTVV.

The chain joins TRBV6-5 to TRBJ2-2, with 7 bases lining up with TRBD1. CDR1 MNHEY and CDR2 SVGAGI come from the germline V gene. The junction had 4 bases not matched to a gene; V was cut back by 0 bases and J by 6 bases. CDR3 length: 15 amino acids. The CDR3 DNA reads TGTGCCAGCAGTTACTCGACAGGGTGGGCCGGGGAGCTGTTTTTT. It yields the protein CASSYSTGWAGELFF.

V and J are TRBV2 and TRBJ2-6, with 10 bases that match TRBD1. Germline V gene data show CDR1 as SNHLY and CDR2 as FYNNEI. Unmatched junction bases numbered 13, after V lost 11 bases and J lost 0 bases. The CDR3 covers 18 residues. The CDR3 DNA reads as TGTGCCGGTCGGGACAGGGGCCGCCCCCGCTCTGGGGCCAACGTCCTGACTTTC. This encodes CAGRDRGRPRSGANVLTF. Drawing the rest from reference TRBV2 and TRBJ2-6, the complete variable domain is EPEVTQTPSHQVTQMGQEVILRCVPISNHLYFYWYRQILGQKVEFLVSFYNNEISEKSEIFDDQFSVERPDGSNFTLKIRSTKLEDSAMYFCAGRDRGRPRSGANVLTFGAGSRLTVL.

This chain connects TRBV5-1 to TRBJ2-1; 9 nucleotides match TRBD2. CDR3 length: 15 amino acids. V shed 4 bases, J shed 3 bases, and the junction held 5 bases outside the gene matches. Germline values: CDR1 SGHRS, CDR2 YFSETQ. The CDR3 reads CASSNSGGVYNEQFF. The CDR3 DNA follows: TGCGCCAGCAGCAATAGCGGGGGCGTCTACAATGAGCAGTTCTTC.

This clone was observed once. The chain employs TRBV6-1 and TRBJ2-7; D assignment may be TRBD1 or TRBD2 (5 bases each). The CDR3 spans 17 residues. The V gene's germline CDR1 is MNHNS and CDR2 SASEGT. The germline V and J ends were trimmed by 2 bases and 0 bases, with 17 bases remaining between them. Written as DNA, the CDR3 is TGTGCCAGCAGTGAAAAGTTTGGGACGGCAATCTCCTACGAGCAGTACTTC. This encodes CASSEKFGTAISYEQYF.

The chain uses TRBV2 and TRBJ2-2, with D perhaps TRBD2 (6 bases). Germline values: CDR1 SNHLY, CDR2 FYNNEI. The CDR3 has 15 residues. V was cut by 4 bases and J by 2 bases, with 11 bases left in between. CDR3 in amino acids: CASSARAGNTGELFF. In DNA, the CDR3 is TGTGCCAGCAGTGCCCGGGCGGGAAACACCGGGGAGCTGTTTTTT.

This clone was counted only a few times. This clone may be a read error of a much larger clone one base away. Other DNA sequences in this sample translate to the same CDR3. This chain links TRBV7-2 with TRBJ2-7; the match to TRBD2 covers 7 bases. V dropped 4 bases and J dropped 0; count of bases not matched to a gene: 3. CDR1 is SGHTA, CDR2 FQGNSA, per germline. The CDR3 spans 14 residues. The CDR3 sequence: CASSSQRDSYEQYF. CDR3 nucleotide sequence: TGTGCCAGCAGCTCTCAGCGGGACTCCTACGAGCAGTACTTC.

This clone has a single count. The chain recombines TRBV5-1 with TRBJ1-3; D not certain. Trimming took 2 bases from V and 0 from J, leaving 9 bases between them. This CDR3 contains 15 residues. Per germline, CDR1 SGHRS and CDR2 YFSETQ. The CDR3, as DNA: TGCGCCAGCAGCTTAGAACGAAGCTCTGGAAACACCATATATTTT. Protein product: CASSLERSSGNTIYF.

In nucleotides, the CDR3 is TGTGCCAGCAGCCCGACAGGGAGTAGCAATCAGCCCCAGCATTTT. Translating gives CASSPTGSSNQPQHF. This chain links TRBV7-9 with TRBJ1-5; TRBD1 agrees at 7 bases. The V gene's germline CDR1 is SEHNR and CDR2 FQNEAQ (reference sequence). Losses at the gene ends were 5 bases for V and 0 bases for J; bases not matched to a gene: 4. The CDR3 covers 15 residues.